These 23 T cell receptor beta chains share one sample of origin, sequenced in a study of cytomegalovirus exposure and HLA in healthy donors. Primers for the PCR totalled 60 Vbeta and 13 Jbeta. TCRdb's copy holds only in-frame clones and misses some; the assay was immunoSEQ multiplex PCR. Of about 110,000 clones in the sample, approximately 79% are singletons; the top ten hold 3.5% to 4%. The material sequenced was PBMCs. Receptors originate from a man in his sixties in good health and CMV-seronegative.

The genes are TRBV9 and TRBJ1-4; D is perhaps TRBD1 (5 bases). The CDR3 has 14 amino acids. Germline V lookup: CDR1 SGDLS, CDR2 YYNGEE. V was shortened by 3 bases and J by 6 bases, with 12 bases between the two germline ends. CDR3 residues: CASSAGDYYEKLFF. The CDR3 DNA reads as TGTGCCAGCAGCGCGGGGGATTATTATGAAAAACTGTTTTTT.

This clone was found once. V is TRBV11-2 and J is TRBJ2-7; 10 nucleotides match TRBD1. CDR1 and CDR2 (germline): SGHAT, FQNNGV. The CDR3 is 16 amino acids. Trimming removed 7 bases from V and 6 bases from J; junction bases left unmatched: 15. CDR3: CASTPALGTGAGEQYF. CDR3 bases: TGTGCCAGCACCCCTGCCCTCGGGACAGGGGCCGGCGAGCAGTACTTC. The whole variable domain, remainder taken from reference TRBV11-2 and TRBJ2-7, is EAGVAQSPRYKIIEKRQSVAFWCNPISGHATLYWYQQILGQGPKLLIQFQNNGVVDDSQLPKDRFSAERLKGVDSTLKIQPAKLEDSAVYLCASTPALGTGAGEQYFGPGTRLTVT.

The rearrangement joins TRBV7-2 to TRBJ2-2; 9 nucleotides align to TRBD2. The CDR3 consists of 15 residues. V was clipped by 1 base and J by 6 bases; unmatched bases: 3. Per the germline V gene, CDR1 is SGHTA and CDR2 is FQGNSA. CDR3 nucleotides: TGTGCCAGCAGCTTAGGACCTAGCGGGGCCGGGGAGCTGTTTTTT. Translated, it gives CASSLGPSGAGELFF.

Here the CDR3 DNA reads TGTGCCAGCACCGACCCCCGGCCGGGGGGGCGGGGCAATGAGCAGTTCTTC. Its protein product is CASTDPRPGGRGNEQFF. The rearrangement links TRBV25-1 to TRBJ2-1; 8 positions agree with TRBD2. V lost 7 bases to trimming and J lost 6 bases; unmatched junction nucleotides: 17. Germline-derived CDR1 and CDR2 are MGHDK and SYGVNS. This CDR3 contains 17 residues.

This clone occurred a few times. V gene TRBV6-5 combines with J gene TRBJ1-1; weak D call: TRBD1 (5 bases). The germline V gene has CDR1 MNHEY and CDR2 SVGAGI. V was pared by 11 bases and J by 3 bases, with 13 bases between. CDR3 length: 12 residues. The CDR3 nucleotides read TGTGCCGCGGGGCTGGCACACACTGAAGCTTTCTTT. Translating it yields CAAGLAHTEAFF.

The V gene is TRBV15, the J gene TRBJ1-1; 7 nucleotides align to TRBD1. The CDR3 has 13 residues. Per the germline V gene, CDR1 is LNHNV and CDR2 is YYDKDF (reference sequence). The V segment lost 3 bases and the J segment 8 bases; nucleotides outside the gene matches: 6. The CDR3 DNA sequence: TGTGCCACCAGCAGGCCACCGGGACAGGAAGCTTTCTTT. Translating it yields CATSRPPGQEAFF.

J is TRBJ2-1 and V is TRBV11-1, with 9 bases matching TRBD2. Germline values: CDR1 SGHAT, CDR2 FQDESV (reference sequence). V lost 6 bases and J lost 9; bases outside the gene matches: 15. The CDR3 extends over 16 amino acids. The CDR3 protein is CASSTAGGTPSSEQFF. The CDR3 DNA follows: TGTGCCAGCAGTACTGCGGGGGGGACGCCTTCGAGTGAGCAGTTCTTC.

This clone has more than one count but fewer than ten. This rearrangement joins TRBV5-1 to TRBJ1-3, with D perhaps TRBD1 (6 bases). The CDR3 loop spans 15 amino acids. V was clipped by 1 base and J by 2 bases, with 10 bases between them. Germline V gives CDR1 SGHRS, CDR2 YFSETQ. The CDR3 is CASSLRGGTGNTIYF. CDR3 sequence (DNA): TGCGCCAGCAGCTTGAGGGGGGGCACTGGAAACACCATATATTTT. Full variable domain (outside the CDR3, taken from reference TRBV5-1 and TRBJ1-3): KAGVTQTPRYLIKTRGQQVTLSCSPISGHRSVSWYQQTPGQGLQFLFEYFSETQRNKGNFPGRFSGRQFSNSRSEMNVSTLELGDSALYLCASSLRGGTGNTIYFGEGSWLTVV.

J is TRBJ2-7 and V is TRBV11-3; D remains ambiguous. Trimming shortened V by 5 bases and J by 6 bases, and 11 bases separated the two germline ends. The CDR3 is made up of 12 amino acids. Germline lookup yields CDR1 SGHNT and CDR2 YENEEA. The CDR3, as DNA: TGTGCCAGCAGCCCCCCGGCAGGCGAGCAGTACTTC. Translating gives CASSPPAGEQYF.

This chain joins TRBV5-4 and TRBJ1-3; D unclear. Between the trimmed V and J ends, which lost 2 bases and 0 bases, there was a span of 12 bases. Germline V gene sequence: CDR1 SGHNT, CDR2 YYREEE (reference sequence). The CDR3 consists of 16 residues. The CDR3 DNA is TGTGCCAGCAGCTTTGGCCAGGACTCCTCTGGAAACACCATATATTTT. Its protein is CASSFGQDSSGNTIYF.

The chain is built from TRBV5-1 and TRBJ1-6; D may be TRBD1 (5 bases). The V end was cut by 3 bases, the J end by 6 bases, with 10 bases between. Germline lookup yields CDR1 SGHRS and CDR2 YFSETQ. The CDR3 spans 14 residues. CDR3 sequence reads: CASSSDTINSPLHF. The CDR3 DNA reads TGCGCCAGCAGCTCGGACACGATTAATTCACCCCTCCACTTT.

Points on this clone: One end of the junction is discordant with germline, which a read error may explain. The chain recombines TRBV7-9 with TRBJ1-5; D perhaps matches TRBD1 (6 bases). This CDR3 comprises 15 residues. In germline, CDR1 is SEHNR, CDR2 FQNEAQ (reference sequence). This CDR3 is CASSSPGTRNPPQHF. The CDR3 bases are TGTGCCAGCAGCTCTCCCGGGACAAGGAATCCGCCCCAGCATTTT.

The gene calls are TRBV7-2 and TRBJ1-5; D is ambiguous. The CDR3 contains 14 residues. Germline-derived CDR1 and CDR2 are SGHTA and FQGNSA. V gave up 5 bases and J gave up 2 bases, with 10 bases separating them. This chain's CDR3 is CASSPQEGNQPQHF. CDR3 bases: TGTGCCAGCAGCCCTCAGGAAGGCAATCAGCCCCAGCATTTT.

The V gene is TRBV29-1, the J gene TRBJ1-1, with a possible D match to TRBD1 (5 bases). The CDR3 loop spans 14 amino acids. The V end lost 2 bases, the J end lost 4 bases, and 14 bases lay between the germline ends. Germline lookup yields CDR1 SQVTM and CDR2 ANQGSEA. The CDR3 DNA reads as TGCAGCGTTGAAAGGCGTCTTAGGGGCACTGAAGCTTTCTTT. Translating gives CSVERRLRGTEAFF.

The chain joins TRBV18 to TRBJ1-1, with TRBD1 matching 7 bases. The junction had 2 bases not matched to a gene; V was cut back by 3 bases and J by 7 bases. Germline CDR1 is KGHSH and CDR2 is LQKENI. The CDR3 has 12 residues. The CDR3: CASSPTGDEAFF. The CDR3 region has the DNA TGTGCCAGCTCACCCACAGGGGATGAAGCTTTCTTT.

V is TRBV9 and J is TRBJ1-2; D uncertain. Deletions cut 0 bases from V and 8 bases from J, with 11 bases between. Germline V lookup: CDR1 SGDLS, CDR2 YYNGEE. This CDR3 comprises 13 residues. The CDR3 DNA sequence: TGTGCCAGCAGCGTAGGGTCAGGCGGGGGCTACACCTTC. This encodes CASSVGSGGGYTF.

V is TRBV7-2 and J is TRBJ2-7; D possibly corresponds to TRBD2 (6 bases). The CDR3 sequence is 13 residues long. CDR1 is SGHTA and CDR2 is FQGNSA in the germline V gene. Trimming pared 1 base from V and 6 bases from J, leaving 10 bases between. The CDR3 region is CASSLEEGAEQYF. The CDR3 nucleotides are TGTGCCAGCAGCTTAGAGGAGGGTGCCGAGCAGTACTTC.

This chain connects TRBV9 to TRBJ1-2; D perhaps matches TRBD1 (6 bases). Germline assignment: CDR1 SGDLS and CDR2 YYNGEE. Trimming removed 4 bases from V and 3 bases from J, with 10 bases in between. This CDR3 has 13 amino acids. In nucleotides, the CDR3 is TGTGCCAGCAGCCCAGGGGCAGACTATGGCTACACCTTC. Protein product: CASSPGADYGYTF.

The chain employs TRBV6-5 and TRBJ1-4; D may be TRBD1 (5 bases). The CDR3 sequence is 12 residues long. Germline assignment: CDR1 MNHEY and CDR2 SVGAGI. V lost 8 bases and J 7 bases, leaving 11 bases between the germline ends. The CDR3 DNA follows: TGTGCCAGCTCGTTAAGGGGTGAAAAACTGTTTTTT. The encoded protein is CASSLRGEKLFF.

Note on this clone: Sequence at one end of the junction differs from germline and may be a read error. This chain links TRBV7-9 with TRBJ1-6; TRBD1 aligns across 9 bases. This CDR3 region has 14 residues. Germline V CDR1 and CDR2: SEHNR, FQNEAQ (reference sequence). This CDR3 reads CASGFRTGVSPLHF. In nucleotides, the CDR3 is TGTGCCAGCGGCTTCAGGACAGGGGTCTCACCCCTCCACTTT. Filled out from reference TRBV7-9 and TRBJ1-6, the complete variable domain reads DTGVSQNPRHKITKRGQNVTFRCDPISEHNRLYWYRQTLGQGPEFLTYFQNEAQLEKSRLLSDRFSAERPKGSFSTLEIQRTEQGDSAMYLCASGFRTGVSPLHFGNGTRLTVT.

The CDR3 sequence: CASSLDRADEQFF. CDR3 DNA: TGTGCCAGCAGCTTAGACAGGGCGGATGAGCAGTTCTTC. The chain employs TRBV11-2 and TRBJ2-1; D possibly corresponds to TRBD1 (5 bases). The germline V gene has CDR1 SGHAT and CDR2 FQNNGV. The CDR3 is made up of 13 amino acids. Between the trimmed V and J ends, which lost 0 bases and 8 bases, there was a span of 8 bases.

J is TRBJ1-1 and V is TRBV14; perhaps TRBD1 as D (5 bases). Trimming shortened V by 4 bases and J by 10 bases, and 13 bases separated the two germline ends. In germline, CDR1 is SGHDN, CDR2 FVKESK. The CDR3 is 12 residues long. Written as DNA, the CDR3 is TGTGCCAGCAGCCCCTCGGCAGGGTCAGCTTTCTTT. As protein: CASSPSAGSAFF.

CDR3 DNA sequence: TGTGCCAGCAGCAACACATGGGGGGGAGCGAGCTCCTATAATTCACCCCTCCACTTT. Its protein is CASSNTWGGASSYNSPLHF. V usage is TRBV5-4 and J usage is TRBJ1-6; D may be TRBD1 (5 bases). Trimming took 4 bases from V and 0 from J, leaving 20 bases between them. The CDR3 covers 19 residues. The germline CDR1 and CDR2 sequences are SGHNT and YYREEE (reference sequence).